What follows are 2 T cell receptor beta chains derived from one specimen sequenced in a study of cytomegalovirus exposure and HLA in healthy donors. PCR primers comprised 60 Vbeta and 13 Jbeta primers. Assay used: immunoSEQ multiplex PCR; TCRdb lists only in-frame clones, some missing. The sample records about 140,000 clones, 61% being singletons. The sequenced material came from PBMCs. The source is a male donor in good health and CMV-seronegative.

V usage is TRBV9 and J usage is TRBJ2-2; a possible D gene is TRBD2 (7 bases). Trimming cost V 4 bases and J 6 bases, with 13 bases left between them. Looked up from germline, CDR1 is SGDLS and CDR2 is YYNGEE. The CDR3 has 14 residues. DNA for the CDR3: TGTGCCAGCAGCCCCCCCGGGGGGCCCGGGGAGCTGTTTTTT. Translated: CASSPPGGPGELFF.

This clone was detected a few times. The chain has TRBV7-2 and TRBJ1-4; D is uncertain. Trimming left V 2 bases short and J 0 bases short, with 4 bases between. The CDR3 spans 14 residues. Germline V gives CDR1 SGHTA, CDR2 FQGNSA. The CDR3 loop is CASSLRATNEKLFF. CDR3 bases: TGTGCCAGCAGCTTACGAGCAACTAATGAAAAACTGTTTTTT. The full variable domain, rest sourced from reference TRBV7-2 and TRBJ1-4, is GAGVSQSPSNKVTEKGKDVELRCDPISGHTALYWYRQSLGQGLEFLIYFQGNSAPDKSGLPSDRFSAERTGGSVSTLTIQRTQQEDSAVYLCASSLRATNEKLFFGSGTQLSVL.